This T cell receptor beta chain was profiled in a study of early T cells in non-severe SARS-CoV-2 infection. This clonotype has at least ten counts. Individual cDNA molecules received unique molecular identifiers. MiXCR was run by TCRdb on the 5' RACE reads, yielding one entry per CDR3 protein. Here the sample spans under 45,000 distinct CDR3 sequences, under 7% being singletons. This sample comprised whole blood, obtained at baseline. The TCR originated in an adult who was a healthcare worker with PCR-confirmed SARS-CoV-2 infection or an uninfected control (not recorded which).

The CDR3 loop is CASSSGLAPYEQYF. The CDR3 DNA is TGTGCCAGCAGCTCCGGACTAGCGCCCTACGAGCAGTACTTC. V usage is TRBV7-2 and J usage is TRBJ2-7; 9 bases are shared with TRBD2. CDR1 and CDR2 (germline): SGHTA, FQGNSA. V dropped 4 bases and J dropped 2; count of bases not matched to a gene: 3. The CDR3 has 14 amino acids.